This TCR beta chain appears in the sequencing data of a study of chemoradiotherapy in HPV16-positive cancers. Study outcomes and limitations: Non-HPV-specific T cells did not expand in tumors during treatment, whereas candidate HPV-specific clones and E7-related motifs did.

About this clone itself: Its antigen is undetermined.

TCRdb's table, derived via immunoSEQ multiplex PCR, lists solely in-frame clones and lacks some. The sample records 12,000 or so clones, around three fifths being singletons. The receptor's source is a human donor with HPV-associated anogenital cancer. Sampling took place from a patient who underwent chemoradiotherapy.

CDR3 protein: CSVEETDKPSYEQYF. DNA for the CDR3: TGCAGCGTTGAAGAGACAGACAAACCCTCCTACGAGCAGTACTTC. The chain uses TRBV29-1 and TRBJ2-7, with TRBD1 as a possible D gene (5 bases). CDR1 is SQVTM, CDR2 ANQGSEA, per germline. The V end lost 0 bases, the J end lost 0 bases, and 12 bases lay between the germline ends. The CDR3 totals 15 residues.